The rows below give T cell receptor beta chains drawn from one sample of a study of blood T cell repertoires in COVID-19. TCRdb keeps only in-frame clones here, not all; method: immunoSEQ multiplex PCR. Among hundreds of thousands of clones listed, 65% to 90% were seen once. Material for sequencing was peripheral blood. The receptors stem from a human donor in a cohort sampled during active COVID-19. Each CDR3 is given without its conserved first and last residue.

cdr3_aa: ASSPSGRSEQF
j_call: TRBJ2-1
v_call: TRBV12-3/TRBV12-4

cdr3_aa: ASSFRGLSYEQY
j_call: TRBJ2-7
v_call: TRBV28

cdr3_aa: ASSPGLSRPEQF
j_call: TRBJ2-1
v_call: TRBV19

cdr3_aa: ASAVTPNTGELF
j_call: TRBJ2-2
v_call: TRBV5-1

cdr3_aa: ASSLGDSGNSPLH
j_call: TRBJ1-6
v_call: TRBV5-1

cdr3_aa: ASSAKQELRSGNTIY
j_call: TRBJ1-3
v_call: TRBV9

cdr3_aa: ASGLRGASPTNEKLF
j_call: TRBJ1-4
v_call: TRBV28

cdr3_aa: ASSYGRVNRPQH
j_call: TRBJ1-5
v_call: TRBV6-2/TRBV6-3

cdr3_aa: ASGLTGIEQY
j_call: TRBJ2-7
v_call: TRBV12-5

cdr3_aa: ATSRDLNSGYT
j_call: TRBJ1-2
v_call: TRBV15

cdr3_aa: ASSRTGTNEQY
j_call: TRBJ2-7
v_call: TRBV6-5

cdr3_aa: ASSDSGGLPPNEQF
j_call: TRBJ2-1
v_call: TRBV6-4

cdr3_aa: ASGATLDTQY
j_call: TRBJ2-3
v_call: TRBV12-5

cdr3_aa: ASSQDPRGTQETQY
j_call: TRBJ2-5
v_call: TRBV4-2

cdr3_aa: ASSRQGNQPQH
j_call: TRBJ1-5
v_call: TRBV28

cdr3_aa: ASSIKLQGPSYGYT
j_call: TRBJ1-2
v_call: TRBV19

cdr3_aa: SGGTGGRFGNTIY
j_call: TRBJ1-3
v_call: TRBV29-1

cdr3_aa: ASSFRQGRDEQY
j_call: TRBJ2-7
v_call: TRBV11-2

cdr3_aa: ATPSQNIQY
j_call: TRBJ2-4
v_call: TRBV28

cdr3_aa: ASSLFGGQGAGGTEAF
j_call: TRBJ1-1
v_call: TRBV5-1

cdr3_aa: ASSLNLGETGELF
j_call: TRBJ2-2
v_call: TRBV7-3

cdr3_aa: ASTPGLAREQY
j_call: TRBJ2-7
v_call: TRBV6-5

cdr3_aa: ASSPGVTGGTRISGELF
j_call: TRBJ2-2
v_call: TRBV7-8

cdr3_aa: ASSLSGLTGELF
j_call: TRBJ2-2
v_call: TRBV7-9

cdr3_aa: ASSPLSAGGPYEQY
j_call: TRBJ2-7
v_call: TRBV18

cdr3_aa: ASMSYQGYTEAF
j_call: TRBJ1-1
v_call: TRBV4-1

cdr3_aa: ASSVRTGGTGELF
j_call: TRBJ2-2
v_call: TRBV9

cdr3_aa: SVEDRRPEYYGYT
j_call: TRBJ1-2
v_call: TRBV29-1

cdr3_aa: ASRDRGQKMYGYT
j_call: TRBJ1-2
v_call: TRBV4-2

cdr3_aa: ASSIRGREKLF
j_call: TRBJ1-4
v_call: TRBV19

cdr3_aa: ASSQQGMNQPQH
j_call: TRBJ1-5
v_call: TRBV18

cdr3_aa: ASSPAGLNTEAF
j_call: TRBJ1-1
v_call: TRBV18

cdr3_aa: ASSASYEQF
j_call: TRBJ2-1
v_call: TRBV3-1/TRBV3-2

cdr3_aa: ASSKGGGVLGELF
j_call: TRBJ2-2
v_call: TRBV19

cdr3_aa: SVEDATDYTEAF
j_call: TRBJ1-1
v_call: TRBV29-1

cdr3_aa: ASSRQGANSPLH
j_call: TRBJ1-6
v_call: TRBV3-1/TRBV3-2

cdr3_aa: ASSRGGTETQY
j_call: TRBJ2-5
v_call: TRBV11-2

cdr3_aa: ASSPRGDSLLNNEQF
j_call: TRBJ2-1
v_call: TRBV18

cdr3_aa: ASSPQGNSDTEAF
j_call: TRBJ1-1
v_call: TRBV18

cdr3_aa: ASSVEGARENTIY
j_call: TRBJ1-3
v_call: TRBV9

cdr3_aa: ASSRTVRTDTQY
j_call: TRBJ2-3
v_call: TRBV5-5

cdr3_aa: SVVGGSRGYEQY
j_call: TRBJ2-7
v_call: TRBV29-1

cdr3_aa: ASRLTGANTGELF
j_call: TRBJ2-2
v_call: TRBV2

cdr3_aa: ASRSRRTQY
j_call: TRBJ2-3
v_call: TRBV6-5

cdr3_aa: ASSQGGTGFYEQY
j_call: TRBJ2-7
v_call: TRBV4-1

cdr3_aa: ASSYTGEAVEQY
j_call: TRBJ2-7
v_call: TRBV28

cdr3_aa: ASSPDRDRGAYGYT
j_call: TRBJ1-2
v_call: TRBV2

cdr3_aa: ASSTGTGGLQSSGNTIY
j_call: TRBJ1-3
v_call: TRBV2

cdr3_aa: ASSQDGGFNEQF
j_call: TRBJ2-1
v_call: TRBV4-1

cdr3_aa: ASSFGTSGNNEQF
j_call: TRBJ2-1
v_call: TRBV5-1

cdr3_aa: ASSLAPLNAGPYEQY
j_call: TRBJ2-7
v_call: TRBV5-8

cdr3_aa: ASSQMSGRASLEQY
j_call: TRBJ2-7
v_call: TRBV4-2

cdr3_aa: ATSTGTALETQY
j_call: TRBJ2-5
v_call: TRBV15

cdr3_aa: ASSLGPADRGDYGYT
j_call: TRBJ1-2
v_call: TRBV7-3

cdr3_aa: ASSSSGTSYEQY
j_call: TRBJ2-7
v_call: TRBV2